This entry lists 26 T cell receptor beta chains sequenced from one sample in a study of T cell repertoires in cytomegalovirus infection. One entry per CDR3 protein, called by TCRdb with MiXCR from the reads. This table has some 150,000 distinct CDR3 sequences, about 6.5% appearing once. Source material: PBMCs. These receptors all come from a human donor in good health (CMV status not recorded). Some clones in this sample may be carry-over from other donors' samples.

This clonotype occurred many times. This chain joins TRBV25-1 and TRBJ2-7; D is unclear. V lost 5 bases to trimming and J lost 3 bases, with 5 bases between them. Germline V lookup: CDR1 MGHDK, CDR2 SYGVNS. This CDR3 is built from 11 residues. The CDR3 bases are TGTGCCAGCAGTAATCTCTACGAGCAGTACTTC. Residues: CASSNLYEQYF.

This clonotype was detected ten times or more. This rearrangement joins TRBV7-9 to TRBJ2-6, with D tentatively TRBD1 or TRBD2 (5 bases each). CDR3 length equals 16 residues. CDR1 is SEHNR, CDR2 FQNEAQ, per germline (reference sequence). Deletions cut 5 bases from V and 4 bases from J, with 15 bases between. The CDR3 sequence is CASSPTPGAGANVLTF. The CDR3 DNA is TGTGCCAGCAGCCCCACCCCCGGGGCGGGGGCCAACGTCCTGACTTTC.

This clonotype was seen ten or more times. The chain uses TRBV7-3 and TRBJ1-1; D call uncertain. The CDR3 extends over 15 amino acids. Germline V gene lookup returns CDR1 SGHTA and CDR2 FQGTGA. Deletions cut 5 bases from V and 0 bases from J, with 13 bases between. CDR3 protein: CASSPGPGMNTEAFF. The CDR3 region has the DNA TGTGCCAGCAGCCCAGGACCGGGGATGAACACTGAAGCTTTCTTT.

This clonotype came up many times. The genes are TRBV23-1 and TRBJ1-1, with D perhaps matching TRBD1 (6 bases). TRBV23-1 is an ORF; its function is uncertain. CDR3 size: 15 residues. Trimming stripped 2 bases from V and 1 base from J, with 11 bases between. CDR3: CASSQRGESNTEAFF. CDR3 sequence (DNA): TGCGCCAGCAGTCAAAGGGGGGAGTCGAACACTGAAGCTTTCTTT.

This clonotype was detected ten times or more. The chain combines TRBV28 with TRBJ1-5, with D unresolved. Looked up from germline, CDR1 is MDHEN and CDR2 is SYDVKM. V gave up 6 bases and J gave up 2 bases, with 14 bases separating them. The CDR3 runs 15 residues. This CDR3 reads CASSLGALGNQPQHF. CDR3 sequence (DNA): TGTGCCAGCAGCCTGGGAGCTTTGGGCAATCAGCCCCAGCATTTT.

The genes are TRBV20-1 and TRBJ1-5, with D tentatively TRBD1 (5 bases). With 6 bases removed from V and 0 bases from J, the gap between germline ends came to 18 bases. The CDR3 length is 16 residues. CDR1 and CDR2 (germline): DFQATT, SNEGSKA (reference sequence). DNA for the CDR3: TGCAGTGCGCTGGAAAAGGGGCTATATAGCAATCAGCCCCAGCATTTT. Its translation is CSALEKGLYSNQPQHF.

Ten or more counts support this clonotype. The chain is built from TRBV19 and TRBJ1-4; D is possibly TRBD1 (5 bases). This CDR3 comprises 13 residues. Trimming removed 10 bases from V and 13 bases from J, with 22 bases in between. CDR1 is LNHDA and CDR2 is SQIVND in the germline V gene (reference sequence). The CDR3 loop is CATSLQMGTALFF. CDR3 in DNA: TGTGCCACCTCACTTCAGATGGGGACGGCACTGTTTTTT.

There are many counts of this clonotype. The gene calls are TRBV29-1 and TRBJ2-4; possible D gene TRBD2, 5 bases. The V and J ends lost 5 bases and 4 bases respectively, with 6 bases between them. The germline CDR1 and CDR2 sequences are SQVTM and ANQGSEA. This CDR3 has 11 residues. CDR3 protein: CSVWEKNIQYF. The CDR3 DNA sequence: TGCAGCGTTTGGGAGAAAAACATTCAGTACTTC.

This clonotype was observed a few times. V usage is TRBV10-3 and J usage is TRBJ1-3; 8 nucleotides match TRBD1. V lost 6 bases and J lost 8; bases outside the gene matches: 6. CDR1 is ENHRY and CDR2 is SYGVKD in the germline V gene. The CDR3 is 13 amino acids. The CDR3 region is CAIRGGTGYTIYF. The CDR3 DNA follows: TGTGCCATCAGGGGCGGGACAGGCTACACCATATATTTT.

There are many counts of this clonotype. The CDR3 sequence is CASRPQGAGELFF. In DNA, the CDR3 is TGTGCCAGCAGACCACAGGGGGCCGGGGAGCTGTTTTTT. This chain connects TRBV7-2 to TRBJ2-2; 8 nucleotides align to TRBD1. V dropped 6 bases and J dropped 6; count of bases not matched to a gene: 3. Germline CDR1 is SGHTA and CDR2 is FQGNSA. The CDR3 has 13 amino acids.

This clonotype was counted ten times or more. The rearrangement links TRBV7-6 to TRBJ2-7, with TRBD1 matching over 7 bases. Unmatched junction bases numbered 5, after V lost 1 base and J lost 2 bases. This CDR3 has 15 amino acids. Germline loops: CDR1 SGHVS, CDR2 FNYEAQ. The chain's CDR3 is CASSLDTGVPYEQYF. The CDR3 nucleotides are TGTGCCAGCAGCTTAGATACAGGGGTCCCCTACGAGCAGTACTTC.

About this clonotype itself: A much larger clone lies one base from this, so it may be a read error. The chain employs TRBV28 and TRBJ1-5; the D is unclear. Germline lookup yields CDR1 MDHEN and CDR2 SYDVKM. The CDR3 is made up of 16 amino acids. Trimming pared 5 bases from V and 1 base from J, leaving 15 bases between. CDR3 protein: CASSPQGWGSNQPQHF. For the CDR3, the DNA is TGTGCCAGCAGTCCACAAGGTTGGGGAAGCAATCAGCCCCAGCATTTT.

The gene calls are TRBV28 and TRBJ2-5; 9 bases line up with TRBD1. Germline values: CDR1 MDHEN, CDR2 SYDVKM. The CDR3 is made up of 15 amino acids. The V gene end was trimmed by 6 bases and the J gene end by 2 bases; junction bases not matched to a gene: 7. CDR3 residues: CASSPGTGKQETQYF. DNA for the CDR3: TGTGCCAGCAGCCCCGGGACAGGGAAGCAAGAGACCCAGTACTTC.

This clonotype has ten or more counts. This chain links TRBV11-2 with TRBJ1-2, with D possibly being TRBD1 (5 bases). This CDR3 is 15 amino acids long. Trimming cost V 3 bases and J 6 bases, with 17 bases left between them. Germline V gene lookup returns CDR1 SGHAT and CDR2 FQNNGV. The chain's CDR3 is CASSLTQGSWDGYTF. The CDR3 region has the DNA TGTGCCAGCAGCTTGACCCAGGGATCTTGGGATGGCTACACCTTC. Full variable domain (outside the CDR3, taken from reference TRBV11-2 and TRBJ1-2): EAGVAQSPRYKIIEKRQSVAFWCNPISGHATLYWYQQILGQGPKLLIQFQNNGVVDDSQLPKDRFSAERLKGVDSTLKIQPAKLEDSAVYLCASSLTQGSWDGYTFGSGTRLTVV.

This clonotype has a count of ten or more. The chain employs TRBV7-2 and TRBJ2-3; TRBD2 is a possible D gene (6 bases). Trimming took off 10 bases at V and 0 bases at J, with 14 bases between the two ends. The germline gives CDR1 SGHTA, CDR2 FQGNSA. The CDR3 contains 14 residues. The CDR3 sequence is CATQRAASTDTQYF. The CDR3 coding sequence is TGTGCCACCCAGCGGGCGGCCAGCACAGATACGCAGTATTTT.

This clonotype was found a few times. The chain has TRBV7-9 and TRBJ1-3; D is uncertain. V shed 5 bases and J shed 0 bases, with 11 bases lying between them. The CDR3 loop spans 15 amino acids. CDR1 SEHNR and CDR2 FQNEAQ come from the germline V gene (reference sequence). The CDR3 nucleotides read TGTGCCAGCAGCGCCCCGGGGTTCTCTGGAAACACCATATATTTT. Its translation: CASSAPGFSGNTIYF.

This clonotype occurred many times. The rearrangement uses TRBV29-1 and TRBJ1-5, with D uncertain. Trimming removed 6 bases from V and 6 bases from J, with 18 bases in between. The CDR3 has 14 residues. CDR1 SQVTM and CDR2 ANQGSEA come from the germline V gene. CDR3 region: CSVSSGSRTQPQHF. DNA for the CDR3: TGCAGCGTCTCATCGGGGTCACGGACTCAGCCCCAGCATTTT.

In its sample, this clonotype was seen many times. A junction end diverges from the germline sequence, so it may reflect a read error. V and J are TRBV7-2 and TRBJ2-3; D gene uncertain. The CDR3 runs 14 residues. Germline CDR1 is SGHTA and CDR2 is FQGNSA. CDR3 coding DNA: TGTGCCAGCAGCCAAGGGATCGCCACAGATTCGCAGTGTTTT. Translation: CASSQGIATDSQCF.

This clonotype was observed many times. The genes are TRBV20-1 and TRBJ2-5, with D unresolved. Germline assignment: CDR1 DFQATT and CDR2 SNEGSKA (reference sequence). V lost 4 bases to trimming and J lost 7 bases, with 13 bases between them. The CDR3 totals 12 residues. CDR3 sequence reads: CSATLGQVTQYF. Here the CDR3 DNA reads TGCAGTGCTACCTTAGGGCAGGTGACCCAGTACTTC.

This clonotype has a count of ten or more. V gene TRBV5-1 combines with J gene TRBJ1-2, with TRBD1 identical over 8 bases. This CDR3 has 14 amino acids. Germline assignment: CDR1 SGHRS and CDR2 YFSETQ. V shed 3 bases, J shed 4 bases, and the junction held 5 bases outside the gene matches. In DNA form, the CDR3 reads TGCGCCAGCAGCTCGCCGGGACAGGCCTATGGCTACACCTTC. It encodes CASSSPGQAYGYTF. Looking up the rest from reference TRBV5-1 and TRBJ1-2 gives the full variable domain: KAGVTQTPRYLIKTRGQQVTLSCSPISGHRSVSWYQQTPGQGLQFLFEYFSETQRNKGNFPGRFSGRQFSNSRSEMNVSTLELGDSALYLCASSSPGQAYGYTFGSGTRLTVV.

This clonotype was detected a few times. The junction departs from germline at one end; a sequencing error may be responsible. The J gene is TRBJ1-1, the V gene TRBV25-1; weak D call: TRBD1 (6 bases). The CDR3 runs 14 residues. Germline assignment: CDR1 MGHDK and CDR2 SYGVNS. The CDR3 loop is CASSEWGASTEAFF. The CDR3 coding sequence is TGTGCCAGTAGTGAATGGGGGGCCAGCACTGAAGCTTTCTTT.

This clonotype was counted at least ten times. The chain is built from TRBV4-1 and TRBJ2-7; D possibly corresponds to TRBD1 (6 bases). The ends were cut back, 3 bases at V and 7 bases at J, with 13 bases in the middle. Germline V gene lookup returns CDR1 MGHRA and CDR2 YSYEKL. This CDR3 comprises 13 residues. In DNA, the CDR3 is TGCGCCAGCAGCCATTCCACAGGGAGAGAGCAGTACTTC. This sequence encodes CASSHSTGREQYF.

This clonotype occurred many times. This rearrangement joins TRBV5-1 to TRBJ2-6; possibly TRBD2 for D (6 bases). This CDR3 is 17 amino acids long. Trimming took off 4 bases at V and 3 bases at J, with 17 bases between the two ends. The germline CDR1 and CDR2 sequences are SGHRS and YFSETQ. For the CDR3, the DNA is TGCGCCAGCAGCCCTAAAGGAGGGGACTTTGGGGCCAACGTCCTGACTTTC. Amino acid sequence: CASSPKGGDFGANVLTF.

This clonotype was recorded many times. The chain combines TRBV2 with TRBJ2-2; D gene unclear. CDR3 length: 18 amino acids. Germline CDR1 SNHLY, CDR2 FYNNEI. Trimming removed 3 bases at V and 1 base at J, with 18 bases between. This CDR3 is CASSDPTGARMNTGELFF. The CDR3 nucleotides read TGTGCCAGCAGTGATCCGACCGGCGCCAGGATGAACACCGGGGAGCTGTTTTTT.

At least ten counts were recorded for this clonotype. The chain carries TRBV7-2 and TRBJ2-2; D is perhaps TRBD2 (5 bases). Germline V gene sequence: CDR1 SGHTA, CDR2 FQGNSA. The CDR3 runs to 13 residues. The V end lost 6 bases, the J end lost 6 bases, and 11 bases lay between the germline ends. CDR3 region: CASSVWGAGELFF. Here the CDR3 DNA reads TGTGCCAGCAGTGTGTGGGGAGCCGGGGAGCTGTTTTTT.

This clonotype was observed a handful of times. The chain joins TRBV5-6 to TRBJ2-7; D might be TRBD1 (5 bases). Germline assignment: CDR1 SGHDT and CDR2 YYEEEE. The V and J ends lost 0 bases and 2 bases respectively, with 12 bases between them. CDR3 length equals 15 residues. Here the CDR3 DNA reads TGTGCCAGCAGCTTGGCTTCAGGGCCAACCTACGAGCAGTACTTC. It codes for CASSLASGPTYEQYF.